This record concerns one T cell receptor (beta chain) sequence. What it binds is unknown. This CDR3 is 15 amino acids long. V shed 4 bases and J 0 bases; nucleotides not matched to a gene: 0. CDR1 LNHDA and CDR2 SQIVND come from the germline V gene (reference sequence). Here immunoSEQ multiplex PCR was the method, and the copy in TCRdb shows in-frame clones only, minus some. The sample shows tens of thousands of clones, roughly nine tenths of them seen only once. This sample was taken from a study of OX40 agonist ivuxolimab in advanced cancers. Study details: Partial responses were seen in three patients, one with hepatocellular carcinoma and two with cutaneous melanoma.

Overall study results and limits: CD8+ T cells were the subset that, on average, had more expanded clones than CD4+. Normalized T-cell clonal expansion was also low in some nonresponders.

This receptor was obtained from an adult with an advanced solid tumor such as melanoma, head and neck, liver or kidney cancer. This sample comprised CD4+ or CD8+ T cells sorted from blood, obtained in a trial of the OX40 agonist ivuxolimab. The chain recombines TRBV19 with TRBJ2-7; TRBD2 matches 13 bases. CDR3 region: CASSRTSGSSYEQYF. As DNA, the CDR3 is TGTGCCAGTAGTAGGACTAGCGGGAGCTCCTACGAGCAGTACTTC.